This T cell receptor (beta chain) derives from a study of identical twins. Looked up from germline, CDR1 is KGHDR and CDR2 is SFDVKD. The CDR3 is made up of 17 amino acids. V dropped 3 bases and J dropped 7 bases, with 18 bases sitting between them. This clonotype was counted between two and nine times. Unique molecular identifiers were present on cDNA, and template switching added a universal primer site. Via MiXCR, TCRdb re-called the 5' RACE reads, giving one row per CDR3 protein. The sample has roughly 1,500,000 distinct CDR3 sequences, about 32% seen once. The sequencing sample was made of cord blood. The chain carries TRBV24-1 and TRBJ1-6; no clear D. The TCR was taken from a newborn girl in good health. The CDR3 here is CATSDLLPDEGNSPLHF. CDR3 DNA: TGTGCCACCAGTGATCTCCTTCCAGATGAAGGCAATTCACCCCTCCACTTT.